These 14 T cell receptor beta chains originate from one sample sequenced in a study of T cells expressing NK-cell markers. After re-calling the 5' RACE reads, TCRdb lists one entry per CDR3 protein, DNA absent. This sample contains 300,000 to 450,000 distinct CDR3 sequences. The sequencing sample was made of blood T cells: a sorted CD56 or NKG2C T cell subset, CD4+ or CD8+ T cells, or bulk PBMC T cells (not recorded which). These receptor sequences come from a man aged 18-75 years in good health.

The chain is built from TRBV20-1 and TRBJ1-1; TCRdb selects TRBD1, and the lack of DNA leaves this call unchecked. In germline, CDR1 is DFQATT, CDR2 SNEGSKA (reference sequence). The CDR3 extends over 15 amino acids. This CDR3 is CSAKPGRGLTSEAFF.

This chain connects TRBV20-1 to TRBJ2-2; TCRdb's D gene call, TRBD1, goes unchecked for lack of DNA. CDR1 DFQATT and CDR2 SNEGSKA come from the germline V gene (reference sequence). The CDR3 has 17 residues. The CDR3 sequence is CSARDRWTGVNTGELFF.

The J gene is TRBJ1-1, the V gene TRBV7-8. Looked up from germline, CDR1 is SGHVS and CDR2 is FQNEAQ. The CDR3 consists of 15 residues. CDR3 sequence: CASSPRVLMNTEAFF.

The V call is TRBV5-1, the J call TRBJ1-4. This CDR3 has 14 residues. Germline CDR1 is SGHRS and CDR2 is YFSETQ. CDR3 sequence reads: CASRAIPAGEKLFF.

V usage is TRBV7-6 and J usage is TRBJ2-2; lacking DNA, the TRBD1 call made by TCRdb goes unchecked. This CDR3 spans 18 amino acids. Looked up from germline, CDR1 is SGHVS and CDR2 is FNYEAQ. This chain's CDR3 is CASSFNFGTGTNTGELFF.

The chain carries TRBV27 and TRBJ2-2; TCRdb proposes TRBD1, but this gene call is untestable without DNA. The CDR3 extends over 17 amino acids. The germline gives CDR1 MNHEY, CDR2 SMNVEV (reference sequence). CDR3 sequence reads: CASNFGGGQLNTGELFF.

This chain joins TRBV4-2 and TRBJ2-1; TCRdb's D call, TRBD1, is unchecked because there is no DNA. The CDR3 runs 16 residues. Per the germline V gene, CDR1 is LGHNA and CDR2 is YNFKEQ. The CDR3 loop is CASSQVGSGGAGEQFF.

The rearrangement links TRBV7-2 to TRBJ1-1. CDR3 length: 11 amino acids. The V gene's germline CDR1 is SGHTA and CDR2 FQGNSA. The CDR3 loop is CASSFFTEAFF.

The rearrangement uses TRBV7-2 and TRBJ1-3; TCRdb outputs TRBD1, but without DNA this stays unchecked. The CDR3 consists of 17 residues. Germline lookup yields CDR1 SGHTA and CDR2 FQGNSA. CDR3 sequence: CASSSQAAGYSGNTIYF.

This chain connects TRBV3-1 to TRBJ2-3; TCRdb indicates TRBD2, and absent DNA this call remains unverified. Germline CDR1 reads LGHDT; CDR2 reads YNNKEL (reference sequence). The CDR3 covers 16 residues. CDR3 region: CASSQVSGGMADTQYF.

The chain uses TRBV10-3 and TRBJ2-5. Per the germline V gene, CDR1 is ENHRY and CDR2 is SYGVKD. The CDR3 totals 12 residues. The CDR3 spells CAISESQETQYF.

The CDR3 protein is CASSSAIRGLEQYF. The chain links TRBV5-1 to TRBJ2-7; there is no DNA to check the TCRdb D call of TRBD1. Per germline, CDR1 SGHRS and CDR2 YFSETQ. CDR3 length: 14 residues.

The chain employs TRBV3-1 and TRBJ1-1; TCRdb gives TRBD1 as the D gene, but with no DNA this cannot be confirmed. CDR3 size: 17 residues. Germline CDR1 is LGHDT and CDR2 is YNNKEL (reference sequence). The CDR3 sequence: CASSQLDRGRSNTEAFF.

The rearrangement links TRBV10-3 to TRBJ2-7; the TCRdb call, TRBD1, lacks DNA for checking. CDR3 length: 13 amino acids. In germline, CDR1 is ENHRY, CDR2 SYGVKD. Here the CDR3 reads CAIRGHSSYEQYF.